The subject of this entry is one T cell receptor beta chain. TCRdb's copy holds only in-frame clones and misses some; the assay was immunoSEQ multiplex PCR. This table holds 110,000 to 150,000 clones, about three quarters found once. The record originates from a study of blood T cell repertoires in COVID-19. CDR1 is SEHNR and CDR2 is FQNEAQ in the germline V gene (reference sequence). V lost 3 bases, J lost 3 bases, and 0 bases stayed unmatched. The CDR3 has 14 residues. This TCR was sampled from a woman aged 55-69 years with acute or convalescent COVID-19. V usage is TRBV7-9 and J usage is TRBJ2-1; 9 bases agree with TRBD2. Sequenced sample: peripheral blood. CDR3 sequence (DNA): TGTGCCAGCAGCTTTAGCGGGAGCTACAATGAGCAGTTCTTC. Residues: CASSFSGSYNEQFF.